Included here is one TCR beta chain sequence, with context. In the source study's methods: Nucleated cell counts were estimated from reference gene primer amplification. Assay used: immunoSEQ multiplex PCR; TCRdb lists only in-frame clones, some missing. Clonal size and the V and J genes are those of that table, whereas D and trimming came from the DNA. The profile covers about 220,000 clones, with 70% to 85% appearing a single time and roughly 1.3% taken by the ten largest. The trim removed 4 bases at V and 5 bases at J, leaving 1 base unmatched. The CDR3 loop spans 14 amino acids. Germline CDR1 reads LNHNV; CDR2 reads YYDKDF (reference sequence). The cohort comprised adults aged roughly 18 to 95 years residing in 20 to 30 US areas. This record belongs to a study of blood T cell repertoires in COVID-19. About the study: The samples span acute and convalescent COVID-19 from the United States, Italy and Spain.

The clonotype originates from a woman between 40 and 50 years old with acute COVID-19. J is TRBJ2-1 and V is TRBV15, with 11 bases matching TRBD2. Input material: PBMCs or T cells enriched from blood (not recorded which). The CDR3: CATSIAGGHNEQFF. The CDR3 DNA sequence: TGTGCCACCAGCATAGCGGGAGGGCACAATGAGCAGTTCTTC. Full variable domain (remainder filled in from reference TRBV15 and TRBJ2-1): DAMVIQNPRYQVTQFGKPVTLSCSQTLNHNVMYWYQQKSSQAPKLLFHYYDKDFNNEADTPDNFQSRRPNTSFCFLDIRSPGLGDTAMYLCATSIAGGHNEQFFGPGTRLTVL.